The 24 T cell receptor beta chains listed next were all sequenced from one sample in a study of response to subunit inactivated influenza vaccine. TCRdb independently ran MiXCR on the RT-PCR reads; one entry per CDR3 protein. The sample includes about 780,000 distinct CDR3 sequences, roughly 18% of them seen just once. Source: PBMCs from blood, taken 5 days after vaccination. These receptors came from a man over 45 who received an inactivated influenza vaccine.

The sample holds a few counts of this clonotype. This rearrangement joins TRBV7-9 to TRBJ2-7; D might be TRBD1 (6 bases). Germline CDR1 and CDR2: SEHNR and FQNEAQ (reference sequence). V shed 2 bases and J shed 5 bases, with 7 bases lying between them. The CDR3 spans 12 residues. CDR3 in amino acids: CASSLRQDEQYF. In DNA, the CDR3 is TGTGCCAGCAGCTTAAGACAGGACGAGCAGTACTTC.

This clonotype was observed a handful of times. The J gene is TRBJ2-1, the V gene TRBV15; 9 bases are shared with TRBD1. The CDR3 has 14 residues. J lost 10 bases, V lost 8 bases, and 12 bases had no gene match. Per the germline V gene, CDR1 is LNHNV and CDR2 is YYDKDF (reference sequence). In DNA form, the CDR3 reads TGTGCCACCGGGACCGGGACAGGGTTAGGGGAGCAGTTCTTC. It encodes CATGTGTGLGEQFF.

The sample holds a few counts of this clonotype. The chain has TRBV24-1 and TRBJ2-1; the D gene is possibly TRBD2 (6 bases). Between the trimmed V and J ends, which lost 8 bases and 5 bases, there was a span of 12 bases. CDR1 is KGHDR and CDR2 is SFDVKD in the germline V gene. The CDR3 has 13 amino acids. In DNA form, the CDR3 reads TGTGCCACCACGGAGGGATCACACAATGAGCAGTTCTTC. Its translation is CATTEGSHNEQFF.

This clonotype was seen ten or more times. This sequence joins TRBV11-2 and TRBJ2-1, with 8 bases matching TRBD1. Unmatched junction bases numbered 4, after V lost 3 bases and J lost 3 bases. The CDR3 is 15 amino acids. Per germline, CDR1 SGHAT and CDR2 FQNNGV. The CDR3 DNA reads TGTGCCAGCAGCTTCGGGACAGGTAACTACAATGAGCAGTTCTTC. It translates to CASSFGTGNYNEQFF.

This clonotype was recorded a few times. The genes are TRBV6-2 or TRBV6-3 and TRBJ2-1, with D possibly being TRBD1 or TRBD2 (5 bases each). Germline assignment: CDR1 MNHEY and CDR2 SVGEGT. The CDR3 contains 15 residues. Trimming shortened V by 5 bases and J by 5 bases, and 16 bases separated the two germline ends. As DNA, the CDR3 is TGTGCCAGCAGTCCTAGGTGGGGGATGGACAATGAGCAGTTCTTC. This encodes CASSPRWGMDNEQFF.

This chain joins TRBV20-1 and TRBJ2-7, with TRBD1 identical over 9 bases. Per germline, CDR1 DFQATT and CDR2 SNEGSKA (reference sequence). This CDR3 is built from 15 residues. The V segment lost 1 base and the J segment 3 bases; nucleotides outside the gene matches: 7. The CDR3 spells CSARGAGTGNYEQYF. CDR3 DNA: TGCAGTGCTAGAGGGGCCGGGACAGGGAACTACGAGCAGTACTTC.

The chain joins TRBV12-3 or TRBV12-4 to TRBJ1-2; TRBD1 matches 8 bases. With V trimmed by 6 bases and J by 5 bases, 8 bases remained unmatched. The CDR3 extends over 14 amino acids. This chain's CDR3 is CASSLTDRVYGYTF. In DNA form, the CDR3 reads TGTGCCAGCAGCCTCACGGACAGGGTTTATGGCTACACCTTC.

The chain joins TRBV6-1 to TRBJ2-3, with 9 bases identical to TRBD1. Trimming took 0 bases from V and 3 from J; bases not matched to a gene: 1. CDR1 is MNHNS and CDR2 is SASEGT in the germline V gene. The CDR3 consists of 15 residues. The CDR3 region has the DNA TGTGCCAGCAGTGAAGCGGGACAGGGAACAGATACGCAGTATTTT. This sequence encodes CASSEAGQGTDTQYF.

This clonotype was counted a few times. The CDR3 region is CASRDTGSSGNTIYF. CDR3 nucleotide sequence: TGTGCCAGCAGGGATACAGGGAGCTCTGGAAACACCATATATTTT. The gene calls are TRBV12-3 or TRBV12-4 and TRBJ1-3, with D possibly being TRBD1 (6 bases). The V end lost 6 bases, the J end lost 0 bases, and 12 bases lay between the germline ends. The CDR3 has 15 amino acids.

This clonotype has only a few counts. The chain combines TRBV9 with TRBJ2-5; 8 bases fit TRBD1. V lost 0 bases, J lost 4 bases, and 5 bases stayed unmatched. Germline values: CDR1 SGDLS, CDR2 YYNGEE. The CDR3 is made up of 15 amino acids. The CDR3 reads CASSVARGPAETQYF. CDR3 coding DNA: TGTGCCAGCAGCGTAGCCAGGGGGCCGGCAGAGACCCAGTACTTC.

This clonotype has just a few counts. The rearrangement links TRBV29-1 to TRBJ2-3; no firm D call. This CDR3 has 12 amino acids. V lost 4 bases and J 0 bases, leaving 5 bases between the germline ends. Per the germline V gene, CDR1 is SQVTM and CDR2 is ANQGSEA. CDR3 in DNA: TGCAGCGTTGCTCTTAGCACAGATACGCAGTATTTT. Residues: CSVALSTDTQYF.

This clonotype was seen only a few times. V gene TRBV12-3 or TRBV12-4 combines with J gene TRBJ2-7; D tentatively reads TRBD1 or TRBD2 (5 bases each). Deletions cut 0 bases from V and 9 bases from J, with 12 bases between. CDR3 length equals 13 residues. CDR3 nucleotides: TGTGCCAGCAGTTTAGCGGGGGTTCAGGGGCAGTACTTC. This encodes CASSLAGVQGQYF.

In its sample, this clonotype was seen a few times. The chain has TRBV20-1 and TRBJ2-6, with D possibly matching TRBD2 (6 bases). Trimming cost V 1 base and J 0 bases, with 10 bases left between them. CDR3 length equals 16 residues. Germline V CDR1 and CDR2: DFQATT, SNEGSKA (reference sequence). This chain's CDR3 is CSARAWGDSGANVLTF. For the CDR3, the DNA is TGCAGTGCTAGAGCCTGGGGGGACTCTGGGGCCAACGTCCTGACTTTC.

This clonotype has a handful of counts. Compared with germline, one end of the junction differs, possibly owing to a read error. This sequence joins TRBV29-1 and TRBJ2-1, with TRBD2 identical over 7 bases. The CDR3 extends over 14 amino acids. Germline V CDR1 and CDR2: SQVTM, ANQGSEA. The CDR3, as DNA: TGCAGCGTCGAAGATCCAGCGGGATCGGCGTTGGAGTTCTTC. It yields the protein CSVEDPAGSALEFF.

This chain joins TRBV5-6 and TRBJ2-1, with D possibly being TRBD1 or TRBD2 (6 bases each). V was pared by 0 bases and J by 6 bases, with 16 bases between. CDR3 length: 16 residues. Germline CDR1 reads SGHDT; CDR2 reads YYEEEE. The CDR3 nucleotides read TGTGCCAGCAGCTTGGTCCCGGGGGCAGGCGGCAATGAGCAGTTCTTC. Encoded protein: CASSLVPGAGGNEQFF.

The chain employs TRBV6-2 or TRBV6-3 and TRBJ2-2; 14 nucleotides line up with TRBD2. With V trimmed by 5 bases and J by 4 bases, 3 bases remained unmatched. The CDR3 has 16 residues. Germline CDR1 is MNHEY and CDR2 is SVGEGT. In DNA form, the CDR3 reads TGTGCCAGCAGTGGGACTAGCGGGAGCTCCACCGGGGAGCTGTTTTTT. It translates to CASSGTSGSSTGELFF.

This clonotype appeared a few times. CDR3 sequence: CASSFGSWTQQYF. CDR3 bases: TGTGCCAGCAGCTTTGGCAGCTGGACGCAGCAGTACTTC. The chain carries TRBV7-8 and TRBJ2-7; no reliable D call. CDR1 is SGHVS, CDR2 FQNEAQ, per germline. This CDR3 has 13 amino acids. Trimming took 3 bases from V and 8 from J, leaving 14 bases between them.

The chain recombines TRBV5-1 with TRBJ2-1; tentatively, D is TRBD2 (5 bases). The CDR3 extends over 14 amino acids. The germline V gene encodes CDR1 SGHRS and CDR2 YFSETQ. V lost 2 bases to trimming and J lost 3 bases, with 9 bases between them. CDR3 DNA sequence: TGCGCCAGCAGCTTCGACGGGAACTACAATGAGCAGTTCTTC. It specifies CASSFDGNYNEQFF.

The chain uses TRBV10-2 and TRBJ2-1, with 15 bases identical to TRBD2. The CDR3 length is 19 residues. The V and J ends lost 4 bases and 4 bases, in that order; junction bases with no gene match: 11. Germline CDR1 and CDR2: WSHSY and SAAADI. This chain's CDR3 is CASSGRGTSGRPRYNEQFF. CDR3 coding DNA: TGCGCCAGCAGTGGTAGGGGGACTAGCGGGAGGCCGCGGTACAATGAGCAGTTCTTC.

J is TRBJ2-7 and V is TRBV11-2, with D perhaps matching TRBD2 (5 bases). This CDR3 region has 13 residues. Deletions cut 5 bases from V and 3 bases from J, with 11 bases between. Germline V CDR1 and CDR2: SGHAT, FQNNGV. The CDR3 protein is CASSRRADYEQYF. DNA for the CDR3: TGTGCCAGCAGCCGGCGGGCAGACTACGAGCAGTACTTC.

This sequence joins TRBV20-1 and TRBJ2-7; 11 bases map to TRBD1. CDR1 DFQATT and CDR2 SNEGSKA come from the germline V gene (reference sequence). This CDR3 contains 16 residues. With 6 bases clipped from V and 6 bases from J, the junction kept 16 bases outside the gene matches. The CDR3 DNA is TGCAGTGCAAGGACAGGGGGCCACCTGGGTTCAAGCGAGCAGTACTTC. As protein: CSARTGGHLGSSEQYF.

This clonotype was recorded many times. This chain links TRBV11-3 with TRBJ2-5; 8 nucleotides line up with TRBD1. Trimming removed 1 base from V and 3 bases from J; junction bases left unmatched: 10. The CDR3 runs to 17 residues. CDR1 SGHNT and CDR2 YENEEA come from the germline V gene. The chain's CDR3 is CASSLGLTTGVEETQYF. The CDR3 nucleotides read TGTGCCAGCAGCTTAGGCCTGACGACAGGGGTCGAAGAGACCCAGTACTTC.

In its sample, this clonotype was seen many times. CDR3 nucleotides: TGTGCCAGCAGCCAAGAGTGGAGGGGAGGAGAGACCCAGTACTTC. It yields the protein CASSQEWRGGETQYF. The V gene is TRBV4-2, the J gene TRBJ2-5; D is perhaps TRBD2 (6 bases). V lost 0 bases and J lost 4, with 12 bases in between. This CDR3 comprises 15 residues. Germline assignment: CDR1 LGHNA and CDR2 YNFKEQ.

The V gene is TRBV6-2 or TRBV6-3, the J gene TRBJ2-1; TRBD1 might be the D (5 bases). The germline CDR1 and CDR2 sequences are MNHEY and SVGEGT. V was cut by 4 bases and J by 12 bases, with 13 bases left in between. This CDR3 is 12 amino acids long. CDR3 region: CASSWQGNRQFF. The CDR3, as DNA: TGTGCCAGCAGTTGGCAGGGAAATCGGCAGTTCTTC.